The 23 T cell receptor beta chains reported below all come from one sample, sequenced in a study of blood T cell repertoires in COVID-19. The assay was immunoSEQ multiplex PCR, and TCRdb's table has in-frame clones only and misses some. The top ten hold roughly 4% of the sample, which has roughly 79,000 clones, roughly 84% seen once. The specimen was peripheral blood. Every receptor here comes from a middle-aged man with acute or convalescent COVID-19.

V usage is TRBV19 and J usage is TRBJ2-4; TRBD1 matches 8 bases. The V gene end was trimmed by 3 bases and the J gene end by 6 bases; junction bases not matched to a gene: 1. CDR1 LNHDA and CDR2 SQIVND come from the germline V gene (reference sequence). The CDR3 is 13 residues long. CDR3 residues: CASSMDRVNIQYF. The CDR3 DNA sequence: TGTGCCAGTAGTATGGACAGGGTAAACATTCAGTACTTC. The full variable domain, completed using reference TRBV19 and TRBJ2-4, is DGGITQSPKYLFRKEGQNVTLSCEQNLNHDAMYWYRQDPGQGLRLIYYSQIVNDFQKGDIAEGYSVSREKKESFPLTVTSAQKNPTAFYLCASSMDRVNIQYFGAGTRLSVL.

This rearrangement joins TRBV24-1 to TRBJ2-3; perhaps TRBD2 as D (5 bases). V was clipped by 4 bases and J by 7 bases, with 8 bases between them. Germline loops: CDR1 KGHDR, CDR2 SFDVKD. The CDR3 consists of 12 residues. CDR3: CATSETGNTQYF. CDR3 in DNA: TGTGCCACCAGTGAAACGGGGAATACGCAGTATTTT.

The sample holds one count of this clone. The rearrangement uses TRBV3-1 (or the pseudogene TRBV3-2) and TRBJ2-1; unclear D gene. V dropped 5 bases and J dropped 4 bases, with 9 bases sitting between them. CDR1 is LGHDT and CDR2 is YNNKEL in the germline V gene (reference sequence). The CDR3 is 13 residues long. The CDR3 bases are TGTGCCAGCAGCAATTTATCTTACAATGAGCAGTTCTTC. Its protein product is CASSNLSYNEQFF.

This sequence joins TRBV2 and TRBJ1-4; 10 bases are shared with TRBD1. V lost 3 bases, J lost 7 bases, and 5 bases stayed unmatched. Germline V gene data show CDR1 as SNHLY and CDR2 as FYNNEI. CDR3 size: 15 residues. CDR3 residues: CASSDTDRGPEKLFF. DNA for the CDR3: TGTGCCAGCAGTGACACAGACAGGGGGCCTGAAAAACTGTTTTTT.

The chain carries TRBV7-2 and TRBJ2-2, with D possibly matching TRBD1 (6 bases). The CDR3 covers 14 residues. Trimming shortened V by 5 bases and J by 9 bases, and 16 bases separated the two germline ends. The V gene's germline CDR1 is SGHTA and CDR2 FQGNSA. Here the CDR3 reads CASSLTLQGRELFF. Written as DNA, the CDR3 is TGTGCCAGCAGCCTCACCCTACAGGGAAGGGAGCTGTTTTTT.

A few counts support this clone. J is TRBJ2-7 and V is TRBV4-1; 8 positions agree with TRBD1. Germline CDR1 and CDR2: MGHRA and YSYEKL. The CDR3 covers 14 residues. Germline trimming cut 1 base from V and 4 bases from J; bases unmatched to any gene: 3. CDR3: CASSQGQGYYEQYF. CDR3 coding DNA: TGCGCCAGCAGCCAAGGACAGGGGTATTACGAGCAGTACTTC.

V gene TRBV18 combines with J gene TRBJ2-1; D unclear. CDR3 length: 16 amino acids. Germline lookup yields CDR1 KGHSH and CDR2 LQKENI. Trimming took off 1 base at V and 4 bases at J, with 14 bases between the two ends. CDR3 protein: CASSPRARKEYNEQFF. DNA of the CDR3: TGTGCCAGCTCACCACGTGCCAGAAAAGAATACAATGAGCAGTTCTTC.

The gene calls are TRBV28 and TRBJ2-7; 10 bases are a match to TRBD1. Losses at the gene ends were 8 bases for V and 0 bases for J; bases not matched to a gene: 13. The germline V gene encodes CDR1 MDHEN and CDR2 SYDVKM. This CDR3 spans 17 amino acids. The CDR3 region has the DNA TGTGCCAGCCAGCGCCTAGGACAGGGGGTAATCTCCTACGAGCAGTACTTC. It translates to CASQRLGQGVISYEQYF.

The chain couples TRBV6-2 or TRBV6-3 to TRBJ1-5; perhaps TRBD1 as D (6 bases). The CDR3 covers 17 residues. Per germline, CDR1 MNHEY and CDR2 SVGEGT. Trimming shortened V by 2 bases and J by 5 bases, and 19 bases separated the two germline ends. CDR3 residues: CASSYKSVWGRHQPQHF. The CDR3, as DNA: TGTGCCAGCAGTTACAAGTCTGTCTGGGGGCGACATCAGCCCCAGCATTTT.

CDR3 bases: TGTGCCAGCAGCCTAACTAGTTCCCCCCACAATGAGCAGTTCTTC. This gives the protein CASSLTSSPHNEQFF. The gene calls are TRBV11-2 and TRBJ2-1; possibly TRBD2 for D (5 bases). CDR1 SGHAT and CDR2 FQNNGV come from the germline V gene. CDR3 length equals 15 residues. The V end was cut by 5 bases, the J end by 5 bases, with 16 bases between.

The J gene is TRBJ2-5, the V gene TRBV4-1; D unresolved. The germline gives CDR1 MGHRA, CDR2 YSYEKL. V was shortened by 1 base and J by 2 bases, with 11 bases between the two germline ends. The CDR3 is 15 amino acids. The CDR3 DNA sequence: TGCGCCAGCAGCCAAGCTCCCAACCGGCAAGAGACCCAGTACTTC. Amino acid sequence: CASSQAPNRQETQYF.

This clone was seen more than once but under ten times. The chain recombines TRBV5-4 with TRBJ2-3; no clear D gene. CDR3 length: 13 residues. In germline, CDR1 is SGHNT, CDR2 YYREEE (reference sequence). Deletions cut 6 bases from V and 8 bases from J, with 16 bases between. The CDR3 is CASTLDSRGTQYF. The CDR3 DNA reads TGTGCCAGCACGCTAGATTCCCGTGGTACGCAGTATTTT.

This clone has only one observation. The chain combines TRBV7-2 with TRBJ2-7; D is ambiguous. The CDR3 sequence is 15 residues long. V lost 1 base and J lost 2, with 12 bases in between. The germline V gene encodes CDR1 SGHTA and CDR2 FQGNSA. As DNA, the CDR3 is TGTGCCAGCAGCTTAGGATCCGAGGTCCCCTACGAGCAGTACTTC. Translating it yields CASSLGSEVPYEQYF.

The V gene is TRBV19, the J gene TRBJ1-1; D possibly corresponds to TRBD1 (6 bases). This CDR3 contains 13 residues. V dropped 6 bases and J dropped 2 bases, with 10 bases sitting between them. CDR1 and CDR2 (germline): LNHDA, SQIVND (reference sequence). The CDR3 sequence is CASSRQANTEAFF. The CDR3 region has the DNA TGTGCCAGTAGCCGACAGGCTAACACTGAAGCTTTCTTT.

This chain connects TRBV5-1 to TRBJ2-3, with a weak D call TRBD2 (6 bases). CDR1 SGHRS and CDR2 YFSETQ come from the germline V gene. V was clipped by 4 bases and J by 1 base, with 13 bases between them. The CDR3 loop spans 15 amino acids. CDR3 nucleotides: TGCGCCAGCAGCCGCGGGACTCCCGGCACAGATACGCAGTATTTT. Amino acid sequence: CASSRGTPGTDTQYF.

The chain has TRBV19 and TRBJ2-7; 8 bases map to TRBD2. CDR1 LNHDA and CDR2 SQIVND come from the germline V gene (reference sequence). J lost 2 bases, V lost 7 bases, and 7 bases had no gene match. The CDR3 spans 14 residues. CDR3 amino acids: CASKADGRAYEQYF. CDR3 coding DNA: TGTGCCAGTAAAGCGGACGGGAGGGCCTACGAGCAGTACTTC.

The CDR3 bases are TGTGCCAGCAGCGATGGGACAGGAGGTGGGACCCAGTACTTC. Its protein product is CASSDGTGGGTQYF. The V gene is TRBV7-9, the J gene TRBJ2-5; 8 nucleotides align to TRBD1. Germline loops: CDR1 SEHNR, CDR2 FQNEAQ (reference sequence). With 5 bases clipped from V and 7 bases from J, the junction kept 9 bases outside the gene matches. CDR3 length: 14 residues.

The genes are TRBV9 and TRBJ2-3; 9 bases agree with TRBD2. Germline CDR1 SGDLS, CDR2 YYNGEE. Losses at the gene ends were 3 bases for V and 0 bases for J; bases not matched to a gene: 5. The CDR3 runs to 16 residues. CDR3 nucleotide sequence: TGTGCCAGCAGCGCCCGACTAGCGGTAAGCACAGATACGCAGTATTTT. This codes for CASSARLAVSTDTQYF.

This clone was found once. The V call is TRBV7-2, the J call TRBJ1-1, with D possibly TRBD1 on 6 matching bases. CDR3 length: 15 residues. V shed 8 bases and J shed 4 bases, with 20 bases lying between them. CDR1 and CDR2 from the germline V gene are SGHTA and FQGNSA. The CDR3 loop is CASRAQGNSGTEAFF. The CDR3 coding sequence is TGTGCCAGCCGGGCACAGGGAAACTCCGGCACTGAAGCTTTCTTT.

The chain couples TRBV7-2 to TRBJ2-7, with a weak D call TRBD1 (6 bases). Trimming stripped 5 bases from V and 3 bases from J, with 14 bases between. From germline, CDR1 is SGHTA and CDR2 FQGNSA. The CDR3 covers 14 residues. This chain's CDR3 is CASSPSGHNYEQYF. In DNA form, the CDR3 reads TGTGCCAGCAGCCCTTCGGGACATAACTACGAGCAGTACTTC.

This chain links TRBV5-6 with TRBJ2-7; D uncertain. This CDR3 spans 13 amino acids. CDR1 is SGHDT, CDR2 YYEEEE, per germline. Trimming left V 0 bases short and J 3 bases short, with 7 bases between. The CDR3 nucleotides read TGTGCCAGCAGCTTGGACGGTTACTACGAGCAGTACTTC. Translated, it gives CASSLDGYYEQYF.

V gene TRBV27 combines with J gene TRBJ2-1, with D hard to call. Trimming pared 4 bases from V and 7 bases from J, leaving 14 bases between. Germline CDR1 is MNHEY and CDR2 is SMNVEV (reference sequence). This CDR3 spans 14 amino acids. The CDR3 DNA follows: TGTGCCAGCAGTTCTCTAAGTCCCCTAAATGAGCAGTTCTTC. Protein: CASSSLSPLNEQFF.

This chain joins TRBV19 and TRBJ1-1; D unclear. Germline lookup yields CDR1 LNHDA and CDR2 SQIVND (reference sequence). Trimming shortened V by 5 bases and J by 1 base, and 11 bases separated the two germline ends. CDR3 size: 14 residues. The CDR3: CASSPLGGNTEAFF. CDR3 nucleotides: TGTGCCAGTAGTCCCCTCGGCGGGAACACTGAAGCTTTCTTT.